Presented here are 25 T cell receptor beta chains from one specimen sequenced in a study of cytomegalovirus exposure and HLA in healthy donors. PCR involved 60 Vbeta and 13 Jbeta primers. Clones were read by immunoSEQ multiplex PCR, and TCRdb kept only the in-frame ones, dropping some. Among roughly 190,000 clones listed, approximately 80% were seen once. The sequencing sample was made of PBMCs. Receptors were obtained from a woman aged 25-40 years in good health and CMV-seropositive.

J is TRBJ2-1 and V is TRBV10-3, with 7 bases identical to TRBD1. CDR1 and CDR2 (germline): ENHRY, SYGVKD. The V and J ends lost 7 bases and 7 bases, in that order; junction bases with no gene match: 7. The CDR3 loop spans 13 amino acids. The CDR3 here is CAITGTEINEQFF. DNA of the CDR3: TGTGCCATCACTGGGACAGAAATTAATGAGCAGTTCTTC.

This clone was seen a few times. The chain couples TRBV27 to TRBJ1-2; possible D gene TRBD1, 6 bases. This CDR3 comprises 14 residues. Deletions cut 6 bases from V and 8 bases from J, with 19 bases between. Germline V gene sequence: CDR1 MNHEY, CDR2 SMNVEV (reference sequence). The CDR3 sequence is CASRGAREKQGYTF. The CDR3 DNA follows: TGTGCCAGCAGGGGGGCCCGGGAAAAGCAGGGCTACACCTTC.

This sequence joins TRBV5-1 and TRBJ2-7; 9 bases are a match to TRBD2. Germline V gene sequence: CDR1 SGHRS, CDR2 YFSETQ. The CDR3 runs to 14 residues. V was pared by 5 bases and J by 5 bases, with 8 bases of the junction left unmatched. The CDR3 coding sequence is TGCGCCAGCAGTTCCTTAGCGGGAGCTAACGAGCAGTACTTC. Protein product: CASSSLAGANEQYF. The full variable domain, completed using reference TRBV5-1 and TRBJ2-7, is KAGVTQTPRYLIKTRGQQVTLSCSPISGHRSVSWYQQTPGQGLQFLFEYFSETQRNKGNFPGRFSGRQFSNSRSEMNVSTLELGDSALYLCASSSLAGANEQYFGPGTRLTVT.

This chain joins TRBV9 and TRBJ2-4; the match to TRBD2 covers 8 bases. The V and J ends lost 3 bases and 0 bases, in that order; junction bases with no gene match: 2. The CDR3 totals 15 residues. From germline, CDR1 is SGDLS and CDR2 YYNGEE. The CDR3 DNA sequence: TGTGCCAGCAGCGCGGGAGGGGGAGCCAAAAACATTCAGTACTTC. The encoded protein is CASSAGGGAKNIQYF.

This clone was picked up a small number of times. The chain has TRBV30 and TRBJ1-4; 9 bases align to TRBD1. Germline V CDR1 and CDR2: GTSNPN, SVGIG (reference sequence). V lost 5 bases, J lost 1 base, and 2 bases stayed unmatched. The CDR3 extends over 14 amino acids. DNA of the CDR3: TGTGCCTGGGGACAGGGGCGAACTAATGAAAAACTGTTTTTT. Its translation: CAWGQGRTNEKLFF.

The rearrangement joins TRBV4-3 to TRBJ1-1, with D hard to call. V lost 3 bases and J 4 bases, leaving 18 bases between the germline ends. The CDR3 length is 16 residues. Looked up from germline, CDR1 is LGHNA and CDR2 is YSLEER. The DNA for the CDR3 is TGCGCCAGCAGCCATTTGGCGGGCCCTAAAGCCACTGAAGCTTTCTTT. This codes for CASSHLAGPKATEAFF.

Here the CDR3 DNA reads TGTGCCACCAGCAGCCACCAGGGGAGGGAGTACTTC. The encoded protein is CATSSHQGREYF. V gene TRBV15 combines with J gene TRBJ2-7, with D possibly being TRBD2 (7 bases). V lost 3 bases, J lost 11 bases, and 14 bases lay in between. Looked up from germline, CDR1 is LNHNV and CDR2 is YYDKDF (reference sequence). The CDR3 contains 12 residues.

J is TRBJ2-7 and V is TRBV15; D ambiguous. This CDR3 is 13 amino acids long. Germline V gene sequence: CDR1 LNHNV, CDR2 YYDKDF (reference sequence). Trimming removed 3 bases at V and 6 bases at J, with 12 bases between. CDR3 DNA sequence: TGTGCCACCAGCAGGGCGCGAGGTTCCGAGCAGTACTTC. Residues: CATSRARGSEQYF. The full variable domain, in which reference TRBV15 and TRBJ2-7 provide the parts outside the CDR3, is DAMVIQNPRYQVTQFGKPVTLSCSQTLNHNVMYWYQQKSSQAPKLLFHYYDKDFNNEADTPDNFQSRRPNTSFCFLDIRSPGLGDTAMYLCATSRARGSEQYFGPGTRLTVT.

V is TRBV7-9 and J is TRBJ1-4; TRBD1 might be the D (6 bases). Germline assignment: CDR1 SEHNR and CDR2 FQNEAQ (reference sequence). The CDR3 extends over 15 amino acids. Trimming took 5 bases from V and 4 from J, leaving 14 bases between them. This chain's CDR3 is CASSIGQSLNEKLFF. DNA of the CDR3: TGTGCCAGCAGCATCGGACAGAGCCTTAATGAAAAACTGTTTTTT.

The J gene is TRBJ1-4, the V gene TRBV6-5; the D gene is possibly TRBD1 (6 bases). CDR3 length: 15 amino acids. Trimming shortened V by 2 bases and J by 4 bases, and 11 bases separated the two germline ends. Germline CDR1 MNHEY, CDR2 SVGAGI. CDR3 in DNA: TGTGCCAGCAGTTACGGGGGCGCGGGTAATGAAAAACTGTTTTTT. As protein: CASSYGGAGNEKLFF.

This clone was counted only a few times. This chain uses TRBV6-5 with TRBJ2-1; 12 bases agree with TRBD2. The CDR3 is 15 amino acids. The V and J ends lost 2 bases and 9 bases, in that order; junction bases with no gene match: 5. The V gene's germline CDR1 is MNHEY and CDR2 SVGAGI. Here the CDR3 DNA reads TGTGCCAGCAGTTACCTAGCGGGGGGGCGAGGTGAGCAGTTCTTC. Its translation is CASSYLAGGRGEQFF.

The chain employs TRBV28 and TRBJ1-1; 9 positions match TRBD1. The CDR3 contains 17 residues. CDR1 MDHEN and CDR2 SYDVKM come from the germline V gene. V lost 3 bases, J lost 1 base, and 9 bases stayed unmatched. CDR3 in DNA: TGTGCCAGCAGTTTTTTTTTACAGGGGGCCACGAACACTGAAGCTTTCTTT. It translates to CASSFFLQGATNTEAFF.

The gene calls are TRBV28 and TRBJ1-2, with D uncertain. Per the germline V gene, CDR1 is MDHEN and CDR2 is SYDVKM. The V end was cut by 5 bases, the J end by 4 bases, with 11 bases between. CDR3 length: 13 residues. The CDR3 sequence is CASSAGEGYGYTF. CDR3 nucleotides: TGTGCCAGCAGTGCGGGTGAGGGCTATGGCTACACCTTC.

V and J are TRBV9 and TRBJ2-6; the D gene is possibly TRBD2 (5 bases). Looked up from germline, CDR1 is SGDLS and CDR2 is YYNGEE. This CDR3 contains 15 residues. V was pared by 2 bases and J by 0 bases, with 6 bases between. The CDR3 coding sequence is TGTGCCAGCAGCGTGGGGAGCTCTGGGGCCAACGTCCTGACTTTC. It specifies CASSVGSSGANVLTF.

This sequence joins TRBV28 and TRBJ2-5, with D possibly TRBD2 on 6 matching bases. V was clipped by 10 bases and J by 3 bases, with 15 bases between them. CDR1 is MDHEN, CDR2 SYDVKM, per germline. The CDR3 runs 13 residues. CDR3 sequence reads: CATLAGGKETQYF. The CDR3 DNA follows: TGTGCCACCCTGGCCGGGGGAAAAGAGACCCAGTACTTC. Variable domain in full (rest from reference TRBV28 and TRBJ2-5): DVKVTQSSRYLVKRTGEKVFLECVQDMDHENMFWYRQDPGLGLRLIYFSYDVKMKEKGDIPEGYSVSREKKERFSLILESASTNQTSMYLCATLAGGKETQYFGPGTRLLVL.

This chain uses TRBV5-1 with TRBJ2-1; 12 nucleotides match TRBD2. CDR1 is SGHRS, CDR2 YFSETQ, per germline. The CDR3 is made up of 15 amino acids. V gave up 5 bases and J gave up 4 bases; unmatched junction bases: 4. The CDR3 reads CASRGGLAGYNEQFF. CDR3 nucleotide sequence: TGCGCCAGCAGGGGAGGACTAGCGGGGTACAATGAGCAGTTCTTC.

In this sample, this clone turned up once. The CDR3 DNA is TGTGCCAGCAGCTTGGGTAGACAGGGCGGAGAGACCCAGTACTTC. Protein: CASSLGRQGGETQYF. The chain links TRBV11-2 to TRBJ2-5; 7 bases align to TRBD1. The CDR3 contains 15 residues. J lost 4 bases, V lost 3 bases, and 8 bases had no gene match. The germline CDR1 and CDR2 sequences are SGHAT and FQNNGV. The full variable domain, rest sourced from reference TRBV11-2 and TRBJ2-5, is EAGVAQSPRYKIIEKRQSVAFWCNPISGHATLYWYQQILGQGPKLLIQFQNNGVVDDSQLPKDRFSAERLKGVDSTLKIQPAKLEDSAVYLCASSLGRQGGETQYFGPGTRLLVL.

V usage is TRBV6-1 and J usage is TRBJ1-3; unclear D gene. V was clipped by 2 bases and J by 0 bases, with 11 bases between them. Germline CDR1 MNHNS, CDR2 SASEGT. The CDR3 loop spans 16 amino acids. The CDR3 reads CASSENTSPSGNTIYF. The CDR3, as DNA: TGTGCCAGCAGTGAAAACACATCCCCCTCTGGAAACACCATATATTTT.

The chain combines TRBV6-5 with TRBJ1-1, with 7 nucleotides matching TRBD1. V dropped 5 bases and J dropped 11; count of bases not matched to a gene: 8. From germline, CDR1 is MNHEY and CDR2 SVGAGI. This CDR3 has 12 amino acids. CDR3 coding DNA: TGTGCCAGCAGTAAGAGACAGGGAATGGCTTTCTTT. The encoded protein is CASSKRQGMAFF.

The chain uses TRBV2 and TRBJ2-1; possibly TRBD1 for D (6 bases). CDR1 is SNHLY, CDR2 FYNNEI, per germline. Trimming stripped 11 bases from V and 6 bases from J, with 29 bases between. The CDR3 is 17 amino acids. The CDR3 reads CAGRTQRLGAGGNEQFF. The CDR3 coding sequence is TGTGCCGGCCGGACCCAGCGACTGGGGGCCGGCGGCAATGAGCAGTTCTTC.

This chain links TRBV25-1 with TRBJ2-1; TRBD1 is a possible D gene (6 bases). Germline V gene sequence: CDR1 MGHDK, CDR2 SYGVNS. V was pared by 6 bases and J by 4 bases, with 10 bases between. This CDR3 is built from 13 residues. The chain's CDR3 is CASRNRDYNEQFF. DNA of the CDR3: TGTGCCAGCAGAAACAGGGATTACAATGAGCAGTTCTTC. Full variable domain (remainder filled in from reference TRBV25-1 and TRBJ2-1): EADIYQTPRYLVIGTGKKITLECSQTMGHDKMYWYQQDPGMELHLIHYSYGVNSTEKGDLSSESTVSRIRTEHFPLTLESARPSHTSQYLCASRNRDYNEQFFGPGTRLTVL.

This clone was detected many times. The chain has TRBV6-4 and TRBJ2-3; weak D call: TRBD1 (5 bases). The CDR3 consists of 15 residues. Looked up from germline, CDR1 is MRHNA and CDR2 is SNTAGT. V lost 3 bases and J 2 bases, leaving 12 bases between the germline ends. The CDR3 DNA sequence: TGTGCCAGCAGTGAAACGGCAGGGTCCACAGATACGCAGTATTTT. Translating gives CASSETAGSTDTQYF.

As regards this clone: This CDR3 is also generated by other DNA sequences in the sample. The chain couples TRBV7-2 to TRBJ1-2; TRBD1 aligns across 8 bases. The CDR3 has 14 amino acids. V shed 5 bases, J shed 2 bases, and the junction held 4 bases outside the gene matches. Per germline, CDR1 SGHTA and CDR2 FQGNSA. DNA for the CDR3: TGTGCCAGCAGCCTGGCAGGGGGCAACTATGGCTACACCTTC. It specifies CASSLAGGNYGYTF. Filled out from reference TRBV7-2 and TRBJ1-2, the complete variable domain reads GAGVSQSPSNKVTEKGKDVELRCDPISGHTALYWYRQSLGQGLEFLIYFQGNSAPDKSGLPSDRFSAERTGGSVSTLTIQRTQQEDSAVYLCASSLAGGNYGYTFGSGTRLTVV.

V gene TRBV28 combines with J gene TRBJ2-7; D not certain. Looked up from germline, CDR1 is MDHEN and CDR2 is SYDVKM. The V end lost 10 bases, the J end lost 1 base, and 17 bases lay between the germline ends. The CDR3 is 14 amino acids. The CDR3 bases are TGTGCCACTCATTCTCCCCTCGAGTCCTACGAGCAGTACTTC. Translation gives CATHSPLESYEQYF.

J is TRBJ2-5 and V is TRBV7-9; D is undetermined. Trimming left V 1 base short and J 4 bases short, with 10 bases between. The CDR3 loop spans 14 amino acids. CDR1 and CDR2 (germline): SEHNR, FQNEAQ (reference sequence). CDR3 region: CASSLEVGRETQYF. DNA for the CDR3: TGTGCCAGCAGCTTAGAGGTGGGCAGAGAGACCCAGTACTTC.